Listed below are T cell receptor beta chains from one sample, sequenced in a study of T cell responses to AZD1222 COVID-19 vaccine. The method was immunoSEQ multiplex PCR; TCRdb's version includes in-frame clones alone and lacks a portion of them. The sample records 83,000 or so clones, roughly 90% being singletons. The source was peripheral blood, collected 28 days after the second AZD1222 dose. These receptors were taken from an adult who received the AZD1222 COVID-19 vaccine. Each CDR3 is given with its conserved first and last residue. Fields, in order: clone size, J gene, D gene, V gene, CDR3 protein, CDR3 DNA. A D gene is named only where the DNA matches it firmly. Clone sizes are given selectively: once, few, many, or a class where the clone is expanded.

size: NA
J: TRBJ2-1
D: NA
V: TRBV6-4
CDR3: CASSVQSYNEQFF
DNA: TGTGCCAGCAGTGTCCAGTCCTACAATGAGCAGTTCTTC

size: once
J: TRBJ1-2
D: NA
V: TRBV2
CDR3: CASSGWFTNYGYTF
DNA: TGTGCCAGCAGTGGGTGGTTCACTAACTATGGCTACACCTTC

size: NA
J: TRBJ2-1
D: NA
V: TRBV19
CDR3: CASIAGQESSYNEQFF
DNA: TGTGCCAGTATAGCGGGACAGGAGAGCTCCTACAATGAGCAGTTCTTC

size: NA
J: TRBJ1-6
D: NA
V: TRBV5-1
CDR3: CASSSPRTAREDSPLHF
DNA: TGCGCCAGCAGCTCCCCAAGGACGGCTCGCGAAGATTCACCCCTCCACTTT

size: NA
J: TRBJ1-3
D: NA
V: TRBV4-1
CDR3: CATLPDSGNTIYF
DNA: TGCGCCACTCTGCCAGATTCTGGAAACACCATATATTTT

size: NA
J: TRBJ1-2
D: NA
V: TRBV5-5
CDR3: CASSFSTDGYTF
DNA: TGTGCCAGCAGCTTCTCGACAGATGGCTACACCTTC

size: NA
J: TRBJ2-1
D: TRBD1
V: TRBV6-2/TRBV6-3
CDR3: CASSRQGNDEQFF
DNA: TGTGCCAGCAGTAGACAGGGGAACGATGAGCAGTTCTTC

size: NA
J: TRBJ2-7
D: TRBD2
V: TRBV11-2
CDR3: CASSPTSVSGRALGYEQYF
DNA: TGTGCCAGCAGCCCTACTTCAGTTAGCGGGAGGGCCTTGGGCTACGAGCAGTACTTC

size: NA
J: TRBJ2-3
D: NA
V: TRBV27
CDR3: CASSLSNIRDTQYF
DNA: TGTGCCAGCAGTTTATCAAACATACGAGATACGCAGTATTTT

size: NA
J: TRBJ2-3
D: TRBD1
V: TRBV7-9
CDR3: CASSSTGGSTDTQYF
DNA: TGTGCCAGCAGCTCGACAGGGGGTAGCACAGATACGCAGTATTTT

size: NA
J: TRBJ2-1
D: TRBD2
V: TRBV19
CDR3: CASSIGLADNEQFF
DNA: TGTGCCAGTAGTATTGGACTAGCGGACAATGAGCAGTTCTTC

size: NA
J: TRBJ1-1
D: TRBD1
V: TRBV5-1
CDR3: CASSLTGGMTEAFF
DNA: TGCGCCAGCAGCTTGACAGGGGGCATGACTGAAGCTTTCTTT

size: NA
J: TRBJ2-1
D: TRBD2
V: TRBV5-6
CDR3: CASSLALPGLAGAEQFF
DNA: TGTGCCAGCAGCTTGGCGCTTCCGGGACTAGCGGGAGCTGAGCAGTTCTTC

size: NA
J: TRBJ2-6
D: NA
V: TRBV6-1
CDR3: CASSEQSSGANVLTF
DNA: TGTGCCAGCAGTGAACAGAGCTCTGGGGCCAACGTCCTGACTTTC

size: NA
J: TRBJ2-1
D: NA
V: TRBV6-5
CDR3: CASSYSVYNEQFF
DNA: TGTGCCAGCAGTTACTCCGTTTACAATGAGCAGTTCTTC

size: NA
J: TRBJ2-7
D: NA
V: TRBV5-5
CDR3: CASSLAIGTGLNEQYF
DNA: TGTGCCAGCAGCTTGGCAATAGGAACAGGGCTCAACGAGCAGTACTTC

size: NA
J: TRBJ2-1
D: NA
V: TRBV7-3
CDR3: CASSLLGEVYNEQFF
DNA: TGTGCCAGCAGCTTACTAGGTGAAGTCTACAATGAGCAGTTCTTC

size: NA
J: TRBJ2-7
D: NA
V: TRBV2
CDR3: CASTRRWARPVDEQYF
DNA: TGTGCCAGCACCCGAAGGTGGGCCAGACCCGTCGACGAGCAGTACTTC

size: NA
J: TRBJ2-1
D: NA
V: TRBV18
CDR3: CASSPLRGSGERYNEQFF
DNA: TGTGCCAGCTCTCCTCTTAGGGGTAGCGGAGAAAGGTACAATGAGCAGTTCTTC

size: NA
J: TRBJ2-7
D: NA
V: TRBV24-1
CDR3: CATSDSTSAQQYF
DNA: TGTGCCACCAGTGATTCGACCTCGGCTCAGCAGTACTTC

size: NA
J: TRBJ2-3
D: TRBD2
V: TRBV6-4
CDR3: CASSERERGQDTQYF
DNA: TGTGCCAGCAGTGAGAGGGAGCGGGGCCAAGATACGCAGTATTTT

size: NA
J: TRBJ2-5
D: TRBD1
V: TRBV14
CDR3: CASSHYGTGKQETQYF
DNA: TGTGCCAGCAGCCACTATGGGACAGGCAAACAAGAGACCCAGTACTTC

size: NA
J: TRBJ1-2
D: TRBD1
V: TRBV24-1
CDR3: CATSDNDRVKGYTF
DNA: TGTGCCACCAGTGACAACGACAGGGTGAAAGGCTACACCTTC

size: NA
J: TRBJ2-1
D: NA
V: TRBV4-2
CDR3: CASSQDPGSNEQFF
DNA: TGTGCCAGCAGCCAAGATCCGGGAAGCAATGAGCAGTTCTTC